This is a list of T cell receptor beta chains from one sample in a study of sequential checkpoint blockade in melanoma. Here immunoSEQ multiplex PCR was the method, and the copy in TCRdb shows in-frame clones only, minus some. The sample lists about 5,700 clones; 70% to 90% were seen once. Sequences were derived from CD8+ T cells sorted from blood (inferred from file names), sampled from a patient given nivolumab and ipilimumab in sequence. Receptor source: a human donor with melanoma. The CDR3 runs from the conserved cysteine through the conserved F or W. Each record gives: clone size, J gene, V gene, D gene, CDR3 length, CDR3 DNA, CDR3 protein. D genes are given only for firm matches. Expanded clones get a size class; other rows say once, few or many, or leave the size out.

>-|TRBJ1-1|TRBV5-1|-|13
TGCGCCAGCAGCTTTAGTGGTGGTTCTGAAGCTTTCTTT
CASSFSGGSEAFF
>-|TRBJ2-7|TRBV7-9|TRBD1|15
TGTGCCAGCAGCTCCGGGACAGGGACCTCGTACGAGCAGTACTTC
CASSSGTGTSYEQYF
>-|TRBJ2-7|TRBV5-6|-|13
TGTGCCAGCAGCGGAGCCCTAGTAGGCGAGCAGTACTTC
CASSGALVGEQYF
>once|TRBJ2-3|TRBV5-5|-|15
TGTGCCAGCAGCCCCCGGGAACGGCTCACAGATACGCAGTATTTT
CASSPRERLTDTQYF
>-|TRBJ2-7|TRBV11-2|-|12
TGTGCCAGCAGCTTTCAGCGGTACGAGCAGTACTTC
CASSFQRYEQYF
>few|TRBJ2-7|TRBV5-1|-|12
TGCGCCAGCAGCTTGGGGACAGTTGAGCAGTACTTC
CASSLGTVEQYF
>-|TRBJ1-1|TRBV4-3|-|13
TGCGCCAGCAGCCAAGGGGACACTACTGAGGCTTTCTTT
CASSQGDTTEAFF
>-|TRBJ2-7|TRBV30|TRBD1|14
TGTGCCTGGGACCCGGGACAGGGGAGATACGAGCAGTACTTC
CAWDPGQGRYEQYF
>-|TRBJ2-5|TRBV27|-|13
TGTGCCAGCAGTCTCACGGAAGGGAGCCCCAAGTACTTC
CASSLTEGSPKYF
>-|TRBJ2-3|TRBV10-3|TRBD2|15
TGTGCCATCAGTGACGGGGGGGAGAGCACAGATACGCAGTATTTT
CAISDGGESTDTQYF
>-|TRBJ2-7|TRBV23-1|TRBD1|16
TGCGCCAGCAGGAGAGCAGGGGGCTGGGTTGCAGGGGAGCAGTACTTC
CASRRAGGWVAGEQYF
>-|TRBJ2-7|TRBV2|TRBD2|17
TGTGCCAGCAGTGAAGCTCGGACTAGCGGGAACTCCTACGAGCAGTACTTC
CASSEARTSGNSYEQYF
>-|TRBJ1-3|TRBV7-6|-|14
TGTGCCAGCAGCTGGAGGGAGGCTGGAAACACCATATATTTT
CASSWREAGNTIYF
>few|TRBJ2-1|TRBV11-2|-|14
TGTGCCAGCAGCTTAGCCCTAGCGTCCAATGAGCAGTTCTTC
CASSLALASNEQFF
>-|TRBJ2-2|TRBV4-2|TRBD2|17
TGTGCCAGCAGCCTCATGCTAGCGGGAGGGAGAACCGGGGAGCTGTTTTTT
CASSLMLAGGRTGELFF
>once|TRBJ2-5|TRBV29-1|TRBD1|14
TGCAGCGTTGAGACAGGGACCTACCAAGAGACCCAGTACTTC
CSVETGTYQETQYF
>-|TRBJ2-6|TRBV7-6|-|15
TGTGCCAGCAGCTCAGCGGCTTGGGGGGCCAACGTCCTGACTTTC
CASSSAAWGANVLTF
>-|TRBJ2-5|TRBV19|-|15
TGTGCCAGTACCTCCCTGGGGGGGGCCCGAGAGACCCAGTACTTC
CASTSLGGARETQYF
>few|TRBJ2-7|TRBV7-2|TRBD2|14
TGTGCCAGCAGCTTAGTAGCGGGGGGAAGGGAGCAGTACTTC
CASSLVAGGREQYF
>once|TRBJ1-4|TRBV7-9|TRBD1|14
TGTGCCAGCAGCCCTGGGACAGGGGATGAAAAACTGTTTTTT
CASSPGTGDEKLFF
>-|TRBJ2-5|TRBV5-5|TRBD2|14
TGTGCCAGCGTCGGAGTACAGCGGGGGAAGGCAGAGTACTTC
CASVGVQRGKAEYF
>-|TRBJ2-3|TRBV27|TRBD2|17
TGTGCCAGCAGCCAATTGGGACTAGCGGGGCTCACAGATACGCAGTATTTT
CASSQLGLAGLTDTQYF
>-|TRBJ2-7|TRBV14|-|14
TGTGCCAGCAGCCTTTGGCCCGGGGACAACGAGCAGTACTTC
CASSLWPGDNEQYF
>-|TRBJ1-2|TRBV5-1|-|15
TGCGCCAGCAGCTTGGTTATTGACAGAACCTATGGCTACACCTTC
CASSLVIDRTYGYTF
>-|TRBJ2-2|TRBV9|-|13
TGTGCCAGCAGCCCGAGTCGTCCCGGGGAGCTGTTTTTT
CASSPSRPGELFF
>-|TRBJ2-1|TRBV11-1|-|15
TGTGCCAGCAGCTTAGAGTGGCAGTTCTACAATGAGCAGTTCTTC
CASSLEWQFYNEQFF
>-|TRBJ2-1|TRBV30|TRBD1|14
TGTGCCTGGGGGACAGGGGCCCTTTACAATGAGCAGTTCTTC
CAWGTGALYNEQFF
>-|TRBJ1-2|TRBV5-4|TRBD1|17
TGTGCCAGCAGCTCCCTCTACCAGACAGGGGCTAACTATGGCTACACCTTC
CASSSLYQTGANYGYTF
>-|TRBJ1-2|TRBV28|TRBD1|15
TGTGCCAGCAGCTCCGGTCGACAGGGGGACCCCTATGGCACCTTC
CASSSGRQGDPYGTF
>-|TRBJ2-5|TRBV18|-|13
TGTGCCAGCTCACCCCCCCTCCAAGAGACCCAGTACTTC
CASSPPLQETQYF
>-|TRBJ1-2|TRBV29-1|TRBD1|14
TGCAGCGTGGCCTATAGACAGGGCGCCGGTGGCTACACCTTC
CSVAYRQGAGGYTF
>-|TRBJ2-1|TRBV5-1|TRBD2|20
TGCGCCAGCAGCTTGGTTGGACTAGCGGGAGGCGGTAGGTCCTACAATGAGCAGTTCTTC
CASSLVGLAGGGRSYNEQFF
>-|TRBJ2-3|TRBV10-3|-|10
TGTGCCATCGGAGATAAGGCGCAGTATTTT
CAIGDKAQYF
>-|TRBJ1-1|TRBV7-9|-|15
TGTGCCAGCAGTCTAGTGACAGGAATGAACACTGAAGCTTTCTTT
CASSLVTGMNTEAFF
>-|TRBJ1-5|TRBV19|TRBD1|15
TGTGCCAGTGCACGGACAGGGGCAAGCAATCAGCCCCAGCATTTT
CASARTGASNQPQHF
>-|TRBJ2-1|TRBV5-1|-|13
TGCGCCAGCAGCTCTGGACAGGGAGGGGAGCAGTTCTTC
CASSSGQGGEQFF
>once|TRBJ2-1|TRBV30|-|12
TGTGCCTGGAGTGTAGAGGGAAATGAGCAGTTCTTC
CAWSVEGNEQFF
>-|TRBJ2-1|TRBV7-2|TRBD2|17
TGTGCCAGCAGCTTAGATGGCGGACTAGCGGGAGCGGGTGAGCAGTTCTTC
CASSLDGGLAGAGEQFF
>-|TRBJ2-7|TRBV7-3|-|15
TGTGCCAGCAGCCGAACGGGACTGGGATCGGACGAGCAGTACTTC
CASSRTGLGSDEQYF
>once|TRBJ2-1|TRBV15|TRBD2|19
TGTGCCACCAGCACCTTAGGAGGTAGCGGGAGGGCCGTAATGGATGAGCAGTTCTTC
CATSTLGGSGRAVMDEQFF
>-|TRBJ2-7|TRBV10-3|TRBD2|17
TGTGCCATCAGTGAGTCGTCCCTAGCGGGAGTCCCCTATGAGCAGTACTTC
CAISESSLAGVPYEQYF